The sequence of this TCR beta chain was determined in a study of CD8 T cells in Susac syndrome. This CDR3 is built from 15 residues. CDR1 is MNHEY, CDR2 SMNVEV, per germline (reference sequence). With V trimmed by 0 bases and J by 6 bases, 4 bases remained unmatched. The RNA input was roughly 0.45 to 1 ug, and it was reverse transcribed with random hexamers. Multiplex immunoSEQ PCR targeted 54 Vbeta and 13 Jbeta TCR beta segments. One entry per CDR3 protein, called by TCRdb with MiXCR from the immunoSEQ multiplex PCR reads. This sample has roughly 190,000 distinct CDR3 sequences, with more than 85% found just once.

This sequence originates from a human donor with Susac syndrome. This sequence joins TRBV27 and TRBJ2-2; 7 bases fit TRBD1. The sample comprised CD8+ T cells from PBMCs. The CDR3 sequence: CASSLSWQGAGELFF. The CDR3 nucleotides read TGTGCCAGCAGTTTATCTTGGCAGGGGGCCGGGGAGCTGTTTTTT.